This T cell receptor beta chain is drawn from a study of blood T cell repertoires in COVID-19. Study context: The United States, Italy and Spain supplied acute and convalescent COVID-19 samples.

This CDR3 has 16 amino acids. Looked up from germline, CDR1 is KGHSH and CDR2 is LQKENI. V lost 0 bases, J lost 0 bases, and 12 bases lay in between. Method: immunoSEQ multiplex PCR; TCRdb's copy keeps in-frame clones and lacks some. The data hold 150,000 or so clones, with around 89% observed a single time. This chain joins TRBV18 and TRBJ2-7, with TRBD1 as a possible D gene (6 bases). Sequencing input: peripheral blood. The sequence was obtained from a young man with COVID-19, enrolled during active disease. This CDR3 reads CASSPPGGSTSYEQYF. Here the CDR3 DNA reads TGTGCCAGCTCACCACCTGGGGGCTCTACCTCCTACGAGCAGTACTTC.